A selection of T cell receptor beta chains follows, all from one sample in a study of technical replicates of blood from a few donors. The table came from immunoSEQ multiplex PCR; TCRdb's copy has only in-frame clones and leaves some out. This sample carries 50,000 to 70,000 clones, about nine tenths of them seen once, and the ten largest clones take about 4.3%. The source material was PBMCs. The receptors stem from a human donor in good health. Some clones in this sample may be carry-over from other donors' samples. Each CDR3 is given with its conserved first and last residue. Some rows have no size entry. The others give once, few or many, or a class for an expanded clone.

clone size,V gene,CDR3 protein
NA,TRBV7-9,CASSSVGGGVLGNEQFF
once,TRBV7-9,CASSSGSGLYQETQYF
NA,TRBV7-9,CASSLAGLAGVANTGELFF
NA,TRBV19,CASSIGGAGRTQYF
NA,TRBV10-3,CAISETVMNTEAFF
NA,TRBV2,CASIGGGHEQFF
few,TRBV19,CASSPSGALSTDTQYF
NA,TRBV7-9,CASSQTGNTGELFF
NA,TRBV11-2,CASSLIGAGELFF
NA,TRBV11-2,CASSLNSGSSTGELFF
NA,TRBV7-9,CASSWTAGYSDTQYF
NA,TRBV6-6,CASSQMGNQPQHF
NA,TRBV7-2,CASRLQGSSYNSPLHF
once,TRBV9,CASSVADGQGYGYTF
NA,TRBV30,CAWSVGGVGYTF
NA,TRBV19,CASSTWTTPSNYGYTF
NA,TRBV7-9,CASSLSGGRGSPQHF
NA,TRBV18,CASSPAEEQYF
NA,TRBV19,CASLSGANVLTF
once,TRBV30,CAWSVQYESEAFF
NA,TRBV7-8,CASSLRTSSTSSYNEQFF
NA,TRBV5-1,CASSLALPTDTQYF
NA,TRBV5-1,CASSQQGVTYNEQFF
NA,TRBV4-2,CASSQTVSGDSSYNEQFF
NA,TRBV7-3,CASSSPSAAGRSYNEQFF
NA,TRBV6-4,CASSELAGGVDTQYF
NA,TRBV13,CASSLGPSSHNEQFF
NA,TRBV29-1,CSVVPRGSGANVLTF
NA,TRBV19,CASKEGSQPQHF
NA,TRBV12-5,CASGLEPSGSNEQYF
NA,TRBV4-1,CASSPGGLSIGTDTQYF
NA,TRBV30,CAWAPGQGVYGYTF
once,TRBV4-1,CASSQGGSYQETQYF
NA,TRBV20-1,CSGGQGNGYTF
NA,TRBV5-4,CASSLEPTSGRSNEQYF
NA,TRBV5-1,CASSLTGVSTDTQYF
once,TRBV4-3,CASSHSPGTGTGNYGYTF
NA,TRBV9,CASSVVYLAGFNEQFF
once,TRBV14,CASSQDLGQGRDTQYF
NA,TRBV6-5,CASSLGLESYNEQFF